This T cell receptor (beta chain) comes out of a study of T cell responses to AZD1222 COVID-19 vaccine. Whole-study results and caveats: Sampling that yielded the repertoires occurred only after the peak T cell response. Two AZD1222 doses significantly raised spike-specific TCR breadth and depth over controls.

To note about this clone: Its antigen is not known.

The CDR3 runs 15 residues. V was shortened by 5 bases and J by 6 bases, with 16 bases between the two germline ends. Germline assignment: CDR1 LNHDA and CDR2 SQIVND (reference sequence). Using immunoSEQ multiplex PCR, the repertoire was profiled, and TCRdb retains in-frame clones only, with some absent. The sample holds around 78,000 clones, about nine tenths seen once. The sequences come from peripheral blood, collected 28 days after the second AZD1222 dose. The V and J genes are TRBV19 and TRBJ1-4; possibly TRBD1 for D (5 bases). This TCR was recovered from an adult who received the AZD1222 COVID-19 vaccine. In DNA form, the CDR3 reads TGTGCCAGTAGTCCCCTGGAAGGGGCGTATGAAAAACTGTTTTTT. Translating it yields CASSPLEGAYEKLFF. Full variable domain (rest looked up from reference TRBV19 and TRBJ1-4): DGGITQSPKYLFRKEGQNVTLSCEQNLNHDAMYWYRQDPGQGLRLIYYSQIVNDFQKGDIAEGYSVSREKKESFPLTVTSAQKNPTAFYLCASSPLEGAYEKLFFGSGTQLSVL.